Sequencing of this TCR beta chain was carried out in a study of response to subunit inactivated influenza vaccine. This clonotype was recorded a few times. Its specificity is unknown. Study results and limitations: A suggestion made by the authors is that each seasonal influenza vaccination recruits few new T cells.

TCRdb ran MiXCR on the RT-PCR reads and lists one entry per CDR3 protein. Of 590,000 or so distinct CDR3 sequences in the sample, approximately 15% were seen once. The V segment lost 3 bases and the J segment 3 bases; nucleotides outside the gene matches: 5. Germline lookup yields CDR1 LNHNV and CDR2 YYDKDF (reference sequence). The CDR3 is 15 residues long. The receptor comes from a man aged 45-60 years who received an inactivated influenza vaccine. Sequencing used PBMCs from blood, obtained about 14 days before vaccination. V is TRBV15 and J is TRBJ2-1; TRBD2 matches at 7 bases. The CDR3 protein is CATSSGPGGYNEQFF. For the CDR3, the DNA is TGTGCCACCAGCAGTGGGCCGGGGGGCTACAATGAGCAGTTCTTC.